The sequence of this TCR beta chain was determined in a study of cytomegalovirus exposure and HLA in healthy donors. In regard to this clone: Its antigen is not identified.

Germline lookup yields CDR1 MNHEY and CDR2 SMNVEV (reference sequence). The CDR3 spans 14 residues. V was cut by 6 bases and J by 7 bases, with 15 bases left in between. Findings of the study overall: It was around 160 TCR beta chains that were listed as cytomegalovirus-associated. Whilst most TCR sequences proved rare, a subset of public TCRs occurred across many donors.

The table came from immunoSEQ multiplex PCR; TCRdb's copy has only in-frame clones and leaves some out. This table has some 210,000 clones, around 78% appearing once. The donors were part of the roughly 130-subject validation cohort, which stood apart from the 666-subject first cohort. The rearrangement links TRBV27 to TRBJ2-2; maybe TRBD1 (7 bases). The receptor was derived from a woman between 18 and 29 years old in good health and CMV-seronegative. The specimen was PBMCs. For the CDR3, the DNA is TGTGCCAGCAGGGGGGGACAGACCGGCGGGGAGCTGTTTTTT. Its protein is CASRGGQTGGELFF.